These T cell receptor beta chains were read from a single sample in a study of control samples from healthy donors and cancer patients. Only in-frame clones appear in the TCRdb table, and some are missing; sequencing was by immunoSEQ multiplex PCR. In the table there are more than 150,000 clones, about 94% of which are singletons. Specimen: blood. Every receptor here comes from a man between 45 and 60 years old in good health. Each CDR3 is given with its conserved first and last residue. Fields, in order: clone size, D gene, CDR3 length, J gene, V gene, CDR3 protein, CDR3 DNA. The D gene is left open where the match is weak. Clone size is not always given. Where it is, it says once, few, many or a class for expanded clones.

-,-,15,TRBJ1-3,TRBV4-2,CASSPRAREGNTIYF,TGTGCCAGCAGCCCGAGGGCCAGGGAAGGAAACACCATATATTTT
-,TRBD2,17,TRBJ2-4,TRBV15,CATSRPLASGREYIQYF,TGTGCCACCAGCAGACCGTTAGCTAGCGGGAGAGAGTACATTCAGTACTTC
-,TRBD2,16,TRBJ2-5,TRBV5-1,CASSVQTSGAQETQYF,TGCGCCAGCAGCGTTCAGACTAGCGGGGCTCAAGAGACCCAGTACTTC
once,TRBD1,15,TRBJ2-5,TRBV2,CASRTGTGSYETQYF,TGTGCCAGCAGGACCGGGACAGGGAGCTACGAGACCCAGTACTTC
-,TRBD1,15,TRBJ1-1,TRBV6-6,CASNPGQGTNTEAFF,TGTGCCAGCAATCCGGGACAGGGAACGAACACTGAAGCTTTCTTT
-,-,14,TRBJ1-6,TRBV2,CASSAARGSKPLHF,TGTGCCAGCAGTGCCGCCCGGGGTAGTAAACCCCTCCACTTT
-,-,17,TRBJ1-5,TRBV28,CASSLPHRFVSNQPQHF,TGTGCCAGCAGTTTACCCCACAGGTTTGTCAGCAATCAGCCCCAGCATTTT
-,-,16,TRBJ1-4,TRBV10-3,CAISESGARNGEKLFF,TGTGCCATCAGTGAGTCAGGGGCCCGGAATGGAGAAAAACTGTTTTTT
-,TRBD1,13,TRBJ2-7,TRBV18,CASSPGTGNEQYF,TGTGCCAGCTCACCCGGGACAGGTAACGAGCAGTACTTC
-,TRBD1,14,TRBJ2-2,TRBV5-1,CASSADRVTGELFF,TGCGCCAGCAGCGCGGACAGGGTCACCGGGGAGCTGTTTTTT
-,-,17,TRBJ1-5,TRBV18,CASSPGIRHQSNQPQHF,TGTGCCAGCTCACCAGGTATCCGCCACCAGAGCAATCAGCCCCAGCATTTT
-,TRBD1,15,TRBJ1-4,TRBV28,CASSLERQGLGKLFF,TGTGCCAGCAGTTTAGAAAGACAGGGTTTAGGAAAACTGTTTTTT
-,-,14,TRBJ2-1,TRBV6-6,CASIRGDSYNEQFF,TGTGCCAGCATCAGGGGAGACTCCTACAATGAGCAGTTCTTC
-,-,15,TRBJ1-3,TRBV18,CASSLATGRGNTIYF,TGTGCCAGCTCACTGGCGACGGGAAGGGGAAACACCATATATTTT
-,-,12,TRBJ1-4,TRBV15,CATSSLNEKLFF,TGTGCCACCAGCAGCCTTAATGAAAAACTGTTTTTT
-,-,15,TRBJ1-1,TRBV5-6,CASSLLGQRNTEAFF,TGTGCCAGCAGCTTATTAGGACAGAGAAACACTGAAGCTTTCTTT
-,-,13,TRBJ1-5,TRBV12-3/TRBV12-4,CASSLMGGQPQHF,TGTGCCAGCAGTTTAATGGGAGGTCAGCCCCAGCATTTT
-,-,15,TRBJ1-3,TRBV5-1,CASSLTTSSGNTIYF,TGCGCCAGCAGCTTGACGACTAGCTCTGGAAACACCATATATTTT
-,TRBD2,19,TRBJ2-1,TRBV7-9,CASSSIRGLASSSYNEQFF,TGTGCCAGCAGCTCCATCCGGGGACTAGCGTCGAGCTCCTACAATGAGCAGTTCTTC
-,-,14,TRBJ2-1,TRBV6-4,CASSDGSDYNEQFF,TGTGCCAGCAGTGACGGGAGCGACTACAATGAGCAGTTCTTC
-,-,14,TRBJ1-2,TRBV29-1,CSVGVVGALYGYTF,TGCAGCGTTGGGGTTGTCGGGGCTCTCTATGGCTACACCTTC
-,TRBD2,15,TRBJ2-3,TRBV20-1,CSASGLAGVQDTQYF,TGCAGTGCTAGTGGACTAGCGGGAGTCCAGGATACGCAGTATTTT
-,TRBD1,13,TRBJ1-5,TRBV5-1,CASSRTGGTSQHF,TGCGCCAGCAGCCGGACAGGGGGCACGTCCCAGCATTTT
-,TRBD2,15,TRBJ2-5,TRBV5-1,CASSPQGLAQETQYF,TGCGCCAGCAGCCCACAGGGACTAGCCCAAGAGACCCAGTACTTC
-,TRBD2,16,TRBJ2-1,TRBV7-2,CASSPLDSGRSNEQFF,TGTGCCAGCAGCCCACTTGATAGCGGGAGGTCGAATGAGCAGTTCTTC
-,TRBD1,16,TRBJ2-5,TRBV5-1,CASSPGTGAEQETQYF,TGCGCCAGCAGCCCCGGGACAGGGGCAGAACAAGAGACCCAGTACTTC
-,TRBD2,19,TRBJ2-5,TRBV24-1,CATSDNRKLAGGPGETQYF,TGTGCCACCAGTGACAACAGGAAGCTAGCGGGAGGGCCGGGAGAGACCCAGTACTTC
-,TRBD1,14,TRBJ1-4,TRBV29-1,CSVDTGQGGEKLFF,TGCAGCGTTGATACGGGACAGGGCGGAGAAAAACTGTTTTTT
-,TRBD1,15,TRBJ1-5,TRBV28,CASSLASGGNQPQHF,TGTGCCAGCAGTTTAGCCTCAGGGGGGAATCAGCCCCAGCATTTT
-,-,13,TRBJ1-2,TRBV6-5,CASRQGGVSGYTF,TGTGCCAGCAGGCAGGGCGGAGTGAGTGGCTACACCTTC
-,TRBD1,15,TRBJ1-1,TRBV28,CASSGGEGANTEAFF,TGTGCCAGCTCGGGAGGTGAGGGGGCGAACACTGAAGCTTTCTTT
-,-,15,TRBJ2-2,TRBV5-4,CASSLALEAHGELFF,TGTGCCAGCAGCTTGGCCTTGGAGGCCCACGGGGAGCTGTTTTTT
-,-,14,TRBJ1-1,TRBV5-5,CASSPRQVNTEAFF,TGTGCCAGCAGCCCCCGACAAGTGAACACTGAAGCTTTCTTT
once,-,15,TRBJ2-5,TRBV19,CASSGGRIQGETQYF,TGTGCCAGTAGTGGAGGGCGCATCCAAGGGGAGACCCAGTACTTC
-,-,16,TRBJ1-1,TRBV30,CAWRRAGILGNTEAFF,TGTGCCTGGAGACGGGCAGGGATATTGGGGAACACTGAAGCTTTCTTT
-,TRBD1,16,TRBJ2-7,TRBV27,CASSLKGTVGVYEQYF,TGTGCCAGCAGTTTAAAAGGGACAGTCGGGGTCTACGAGCAGTACTTC
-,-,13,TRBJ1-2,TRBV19,CASSIPPLGGYTF,TGTGCCAGTAGTATCCCCCCTTTGGGAGGCTACACCTTC
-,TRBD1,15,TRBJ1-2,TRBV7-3,CASSPAGTAIYGYTF,TGTGCCAGCAGCCCCGCCGGGACAGCAATCTATGGCTACACCTTC
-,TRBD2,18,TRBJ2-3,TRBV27,CASSLATGWGLSTDTQYF,TGTGCCAGCAGTTTAGCAACGGGTTGGGGACTAAGCACAGATACGCAGTATTTT
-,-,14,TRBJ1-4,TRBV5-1,CASSFNPANEKLFF,TGCGCCAGCAGCTTTAATCCAGCTAATGAAAAACTGTTTTTT
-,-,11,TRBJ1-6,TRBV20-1,CSARDLAGAHF,TGCAGTGCTAGAGATCTGGCAGGGGCCCACTTT
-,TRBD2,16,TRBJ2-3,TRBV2,CATLLGLAGETDTQYF,TGTGCCACCTTACTCGGACTAGCGGGAGAAACAGATACGCAGTATTTT
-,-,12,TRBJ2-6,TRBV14,CASGTLLGVLTF,TGTGCCAGTGGGACTTTATTAGGCGTCCTGACTTTC
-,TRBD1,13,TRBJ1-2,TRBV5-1,CASSSDRGLGYTF,TGCGCCAGCAGCTCGGACAGGGGGCTTGGCTACACCTTC
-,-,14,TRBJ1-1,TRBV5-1,CASSLAGAKVEAFF,TGCGCCAGCAGCTTGGCGGGCGCTAAGGTGGAAGCTTTCTTT
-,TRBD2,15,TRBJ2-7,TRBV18,CASSPLAGGTHEQYF,TGTGCCAGCTCACCCTTAGCGGGAGGGACCCACGAGCAGTACTTC
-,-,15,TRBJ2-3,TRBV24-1,CATAAGTGSTDTQYF,TGTGCCACCGCCGCTGGGACGGGAAGCACAGATACGCAGTATTTT
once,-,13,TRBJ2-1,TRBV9,CASSVGRNNEQFF,TGTGCCAGCAGCGTAGGGCGGAACAATGAGCAGTTCTTC